Listed below are T cell receptor beta chains from one sample, sequenced in a study of T cells in localized non-small cell lung cancer. Sequencing was performed with immunoSEQ multiplex PCR; in TCRdb, only in-frame clones are kept and a portion is missing. The sample yields tens of thousands of clones, around 80% seen once. Specimen: peripheral blood, collected before any cancer treatment. Receptor source: a male donor at least 60 years old with stage II squamous cell lung carcinoma. CDR3s include the opening cysteine and the closing phenylalanine or tryptophan. The D gene is left open where the match is weak. Clone size appears in some rows only: once, few, many, or a class for an expanded clone.

CASSGQTGDQPQHF	TGTGCCAGCAGTGGCCAGACAGGTGATCAGCCCCAGCATTTT	once	TRBJ1-5	-	TRBV2
CASSLARDGRYYEQYF	TGTGCCAGCAGCTTAGCGCGGGACGGACGGTACTACGAGCAGTACTTC	-	TRBJ2-7	-	TRBV7-9
CASSPVTPGDSPLHF	TGTGCCAGCTCACCAGTCACCCCAGGGGATTCACCCCTCCACTTT	-	TRBJ1-6	-	TRBV18
CASSELGQNNSPLHF	TGTGCCAGCAGTGAATTGGGGCAGAATAATTCACCCCTCCACTTT	few	TRBJ1-6	-	TRBV25-1
CSVGGPAGTGELFF	TGCAGCGTTGGAGGCCCCGCGGGCACCGGGGAGCTGTTTTTT	-	TRBJ2-2	-	TRBV29-1
CASSIKRVSEQYF	TGTGCCAGTAGTATTAAGAGGGTATCGGAGCAGTACTTC	-	TRBJ2-7	-	TRBV19
CASSEEGAQGQPQHF	TGTGCCAGCAGTGAGGAGGGGGCGCAGGGTCAGCCCCAGCATTTT	-	TRBJ1-5	TRBD1	TRBV2
CASSIAQPWGGSGPGAKNIQYF	TGTGCCAGTAGTATAGCCCAACCCTGGGGCGGGAGTGGGCCGGGAGCCAAAAACATTCAGTACTTC	-	TRBJ2-4	TRBD2	TRBV19
CASVEDGRSSYEQYF	TGTGCCAGCGTCGAAGACGGACGGAGCTCCTACGAGCAGTACTTC	-	TRBJ2-7	-	TRBV6-6
CASSVANSPLHF	TGTGCCAGCAGCGTAGCTAATTCACCCCTCCACTTT	-	TRBJ1-6	-	TRBV9
CASSLSGQRSSYNEQFF	TGCGCCAGCAGCTTGAGTGGGCAGCGGAGTTCCTACAATGAGCAGTTCTTC	-	TRBJ2-1	-	TRBV5-1
CASIPGQGDREAFF	TGTGCCAGCATACCGGGACAGGGGGATCGGGAAGCTTTCTTT	-	TRBJ1-1	TRBD1	TRBV5-4
CASSPAGNSNQPQHF	TGCGCCAGCAGCCCGGCCGGGAATAGCAATCAGCCCCAGCATTTT	once	TRBJ1-5	-	TRBV5-1
CASGLGGANYGYTF	TGTGCTAGTGGTTTGGGCGGAGCTAACTATGGCTACACCTTC	-	TRBJ1-2	-	TRBV12-5
CASSSNLQTGYEQYF	TGTGCCAGTAGTTCCAACCTTCAGACAGGGTACGAGCAGTACTTC	-	TRBJ2-7	TRBD1	TRBV19
CASSLAEGDLSGNTIYF	TGCGCCAGCAGCTTGGCGGAGGGGGACCTCTCTGGAAACACCATATATTTT	-	TRBJ1-3	-	TRBV5-1
CATSRDSDLNYEQYF	TGTGCCACCAGCAGAGATTCGGACTTGAACTACGAGCAGTACTTC	-	TRBJ2-7	-	TRBV15
CASSLAAGGLNEQFF	TGCGCCAGCAGCTTGGCCGCGGGAGGGTTAAATGAGCAGTTCTTC	-	TRBJ2-1	TRBD2	TRBV5-1
CASATGNTEAFF	TGTGCCAGCGCTACAGGGAACACTGAAGCTTTCTTT	-	TRBJ1-1	-	TRBV7-2
CASSLSFGNQPQHF	TGTGCCAGCAGTTTATCGTTCGGCAATCAGCCCCAGCATTTT	few	TRBJ1-5	-	TRBV27
CAWSVLRGETEAFF	TGTGCCTGGAGTGTACTACGAGGCGAAACTGAAGCTTTCTTT	few	TRBJ1-1	-	TRBV30
CASGLPRGTQLSYEQYF	TGTGCTAGTGGTTTGCCACGGGGGACCCAACTTTCCTACGAGCAGTACTTC	once	TRBJ2-7	-	TRBV12-5
CASSGFGTGRGNTIYF	TGTGCCAGCAGCGGATTCGGGACCGGACGGGGGAACACCATATATTTT	-	TRBJ1-3	-	TRBV11-2
CASRDQGASYEQYF	TGTGCCAGCAGAGACCAGGGGGCGTCCTACGAGCAGTACTTC	once	TRBJ2-7	TRBD1	TRBV6-5
CASGREAGPMNTEAFF	TGCGCCAGCGGGCGGGAGGCAGGCCCTATGAACACTGAAGCTTTCTTT	-	TRBJ1-1	-	TRBV5-1
CASTRGLGGNQPQHF	TGTGCCAGCACCCGGGGTTTAGGGGGGAATCAGCCCCAGCATTTT	-	TRBJ1-5	-	TRBV5-6
CASSEALPRGPGNTIYF	TGTGCCAGCAGTGAAGCGCTTCCCAGGGGACCTGGAAACACCATATATTTT	-	TRBJ1-3	-	TRBV2
CASTPTPGRTDTQYF	TGTGCCAGCACCCCAACCCCAGGGCGCACAGATACGCAGTATTTT	-	TRBJ2-3	-	TRBV27
CASSPSPGTDTQYF	TGTGCCAGCTCACCATCCCCAGGCACAGATACGCAGTATTTT	-	TRBJ2-3	-	TRBV18
CASSLGWGNTEAFF	TGTGCCAGCAGCTTGGGGTGGGGGAACACTGAAGCTTTCTTT	-	TRBJ1-1	-	TRBV4-2
CASSLDGSIQETQYF	TGCGCCAGCAGCTTGGATGGATCGATCCAAGAGACCCAGTACTTC	-	TRBJ2-5	-	TRBV5-1
CASSRGRGLGQPQHF	TGTGCCAGCAGTCGGGGGAGGGGCCTTGGACAGCCCCAGCATTTT	-	TRBJ1-5	-	TRBV27
CAISEQAGKAPRGYTF	TGTGCCATCAGTGAGCAGGCGGGTAAAGCGCCGAGGGGCTACACCTTC	once	TRBJ1-2	-	TRBV10-3
CASSALPSGSAGELFF	TGTGCCAGCAGCGCCCTCCCGAGCGGCAGTGCCGGGGAGCTGTTTTTT	few	TRBJ2-2	-	TRBV9
CAWSRGTGGDGYTF	TGTGCCTGGTCCCGAGGGACAGGGGGAGATGGCTACACCTTC	-	TRBJ1-2	TRBD1	TRBV30
CASIRGPTGPLVNTEAFF	TGTGCCAGTATCCGGGGCCCCACAGGGCCCCTGGTGAACACTGAAGCTTTCTTT	few	TRBJ1-1	-	TRBV19
CASSSPLRGGGPNTEAFF	TGTGCCAGCAGCTCCCCCCTCCGGGGGGGAGGTCCGAACACTGAAGCTTTCTTT	-	TRBJ1-1	-	TRBV7-9
CASSSRPGPYGYTF	TGTGCCAGCAGCTCGAGACCGGGGCCCTATGGCTACACCTTC	few	TRBJ1-2	-	TRBV13
CASSPTPTGAPNTEAFF	TGTGCCAGCTCACCTACTCCTACAGGGGCCCCTAACACTGAAGCTTTCTTT	-	TRBJ1-1	TRBD1	TRBV18
CAWSPTGGIGTEAFF	TGTGCCTGGAGTCCGACGGGGGGAATAGGCACTGAAGCTTTCTTT	many	TRBJ1-1	-	TRBV30
CAWSTVTGIEKLFF	TGTGCCTGGAGTACAGTGACAGGGATTGAAAAACTGTTTTTT	few	TRBJ1-4	TRBD1	TRBV30